The text below deals with one TCR beta chain. The antigen is not known. Total RNA, at least 5.5 micrograms per sample, came from PBMCs. This sample stems from a study of blood T cells in healthy people across ages. Study-level findings and limits: Diversity estimated from one million T cells was considered an underestimate. Donor CMV infection status was unknown, possibly confounding age-related changes in expanded clonotypes.

Trimming removed 0 bases at V and 7 bases at J, with 13 bases between. The V gene's germline CDR1 is DFQATT and CDR2 SNEGSKA (reference sequence). CDR3 length equals 14 residues. It was with a sample-barcoded 5' primer and a J-beta primer mix that a second PCR of about 6 to 11 cycles was run. Every sample returned 2.5 million or more CDR3-containing paired-end reads. TCRdb called the 5' RACE reads again in MiXCR, with one record for every CDR3 protein. The sample lists approximately 850,000 distinct CDR3 sequences, 55% to 75% seen once, with 22% in the top ten. Sample: blood. This chain uses TRBV20-1 with TRBJ1-5, with D possibly TRBD1 on 5 matching bases. The origin of this receptor is a man between 25 and 39 years old in good health. CDR3 sequence reads: CSARDRGGSQPQHF. As DNA, the CDR3 is TGCAGTGCTAGAGACCGGGGGGGTAGCCAGCCCCAGCATTTT.